The 27 T cell receptor beta chains listed next were all sequenced from one sample in a study of PD-1 blockade in classical Hodgkin lymphoma. Method: immunoSEQ multiplex PCR; TCRdb's copy keeps in-frame clones and lacks some. The sample lists approximately 80,000 clones, approximately 91% occurring once. Following autologous stem cell transplantation, relapse occurred in every patient, and exposure to brentuximab vedotin varied. This material consisted of peripheral blood mononuclear cells (PBMCs), taken at baseline. These receptors all stem from a human donor with classical Hodgkin lymphoma.

The genes are TRBV7-8 and TRBJ1-5; unclear D gene. Trimming cost V 1 base and J 6 bases, with 7 bases left between them. CDR1 is SGHVS, CDR2 FQNEAQ, per germline. This CDR3 comprises 13 residues. CDR3 DNA sequence: TGTGCCAGCAGCTTAGACCAGATTCAGCCCCAGCATTTT. Its protein product is CASSLDQIQPQHF.

The V and J genes are TRBV19 and TRBJ2-1; D not resolved. Germline CDR1 LNHDA, CDR2 SQIVND (reference sequence). The CDR3 sequence is 15 residues long. V was cut by 2 bases and J by 2 bases, with 10 bases left in between. CDR3 residues: CASSISQSAYNEQFF. In nucleotides, the CDR3 is TGTGCCAGTAGTATAAGTCAGAGCGCCTACAATGAGCAGTTCTTC.

The chain is built from TRBV4-1 and TRBJ1-4; D is perhaps TRBD1 (6 bases). Germline assignment: CDR1 MGHRA and CDR2 YSYEKL. The CDR3 is 17 amino acids. Trimming cost V 3 bases and J 8 bases, with 22 bases left between them. As DNA, the CDR3 is TGCGCCAGCAGCCATTCAGACAGGCGCACGCGGGGAGAAAAACTGTTTTTT. Its translation is CASSHSDRRTRGEKLFF.

V is TRBV5-1 and J is TRBJ2-1; TRBD1 aligns across 11 bases. The germline V gene encodes CDR1 SGHRS and CDR2 YFSETQ. With V trimmed by 0 bases and J by 7 bases, 6 bases remained unmatched. The CDR3 length is 16 residues. CDR3 residues: CASSLATGTGGNEQFF. The CDR3 DNA sequence: TGCGCCAGCAGCTTGGCCACCGGGACAGGGGGGAATGAGCAGTTCTTC.

V gene TRBV14 combines with J gene TRBJ1-3; 9 positions agree with TRBD1. CDR3 length: 17 amino acids. V lost 4 bases to trimming and J lost 1 base; unmatched junction nucleotides: 8. Per germline, CDR1 SGHDN and CDR2 FVKESK. CDR3 DNA sequence: TGTGCCAGCAGCCCACAACAGGGGGCGACATCTGGAAACACCATATATTTT. Translated: CASSPQQGATSGNTIYF.

The chain links TRBV10-2 to TRBJ2-7, with 8 nucleotides matching TRBD2. CDR3 length equals 15 residues. Germline V gives CDR1 WSHSY, CDR2 SAAADI. V was pared by 5 bases and J by 3 bases, with 9 bases of the junction left unmatched. This chain's CDR3 is CASSPGAAGDYEQYF. The CDR3 DNA reads TGCGCCAGCAGTCCCGGTGCAGCGGGAGACTACGAGCAGTACTTC.

The chain combines TRBV6-5 with TRBJ1-5; D might be TRBD1 (6 bases). From germline, CDR1 is MNHEY and CDR2 SVGAGI. The CDR3 is made up of 15 amino acids. Between the trimmed V and J ends, which lost 0 bases and 3 bases, there was a span of 9 bases. CDR3 nucleotides: TGTGCCAGCAGTTACTCCGGACAGCTCAATCAGCCCCAGCATTTT. As protein: CASSYSGQLNQPQHF.

The chain has TRBV5-4 and TRBJ1-1; 9 nucleotides agree with TRBD1. The CDR3 totals 14 residues. The junction had 7 bases not matched to a gene; V was cut back by 5 bases and J by 5 bases. Germline V gene data show CDR1 as SGHNT and CDR2 as YYREEE (reference sequence). The CDR3 nucleotides are TGTGCCAGCAGACCCACAGGGGGCGAGACTGAAGCTTTCTTT. Translated: CASRPTGGETEAFF.

The J gene is TRBJ2-7, the V gene TRBV9, with D possibly being TRBD2 (5 bases). Trimming cost V 0 bases and J 5 bases, with 9 bases left between them. Germline V gene lookup returns CDR1 SGDLS and CDR2 YYNGEE. The length of the CDR3 is 13 residues. CDR3 sequence (DNA): TGTGCCAGCAGCGTAGGCGGGCCCGACGAGCAGTACTTC. Translated, it gives CASSVGGPDEQYF.

The chain recombines TRBV18 with TRBJ1-2, with D possibly matching TRBD1 (6 bases). V was trimmed by 3 bases and J by 6 bases, leaving 20 bases between them. Germline V CDR1 and CDR2: KGHSH, LQKENI. This CDR3 has 16 residues. Here the CDR3 reads CASSPLDGGRRNGYTF. In DNA, the CDR3 is TGTGCCAGCTCACCCCTTGACGGGGGGCGCAGGAATGGCTACACCTTC.

V and J are TRBV10-3 and TRBJ1-2; TRBD1 matches 10 bases. Trimming cost V 7 bases and J 7 bases; bases outside gene matches: 12. CDR3 size: 15 residues. Per the germline V gene, CDR1 is ENHRY and CDR2 is SYGVKD. The CDR3 is CAITDPGQGTSGYTF. In DNA form, the CDR3 reads TGTGCCATCACCGATCCGGGACAGGGGACCAGTGGCTACACCTTC.

V gene TRBV7-8 combines with J gene TRBJ2-5, with D possibly matching TRBD1 (5 bases). This CDR3 region has 15 residues. Trimming removed 5 bases at V and 7 bases at J, with 20 bases between. From germline, CDR1 is SGHVS and CDR2 FQNEAQ. In DNA, the CDR3 is TGTGCCAGCAGCCCTAGGGGCAGGGTCCCGTGGACCCAGTACTTC. It specifies CASSPRGRVPWTQYF. Filled out from reference TRBV7-8 and TRBJ2-5, the complete variable domain reads GAGVSQSPRYKVAKRGQDVALRCDPISGHVSLFWYQQALGQGPEFLTYFQNEAQLDKSGLPSDRFFAERPEGSVSTLKIQRTQQEDSAVYLCASSPRGRVPWTQYFGPGTRLLVL.

The chain combines TRBV7-6 with TRBJ2-1; 7 positions match TRBD2. V dropped 1 base and J dropped 4; count of bases not matched to a gene: 4. This CDR3 spans 15 amino acids. Germline CDR1 and CDR2: SGHVS and FNYEAQ. DNA for the CDR3: TGTGCCAGCAGCTTAGGTCAGGGACTATACAATGAGCAGTTCTTC. Translation: CASSLGQGLYNEQFF.

The gene calls are TRBV19 and TRBJ2-1; 10 bases fit TRBD2. Looked up from germline, CDR1 is LNHDA and CDR2 is SQIVND (reference sequence). V shed 5 bases, J shed 6 bases, and the junction held 4 bases outside the gene matches. This CDR3 contains 14 residues. CDR3 sequence reads: CASSFSGRINEQFF. For the CDR3, the DNA is TGTGCCAGTAGTTTTAGCGGGAGGATCAATGAGCAGTTCTTC.

The chain recombines TRBV5-1 with TRBJ1-2, with D maybe TRBD1 (6 bases). Germline V gene lookup returns CDR1 SGHRS and CDR2 YFSETQ. V was shortened by 1 base and J by 8 bases, with 12 bases between the two germline ends. There are 13 residues in the CDR3. CDR3 region: CASSLLETGGYTF. The CDR3 nucleotides read TGCGCCAGCAGCTTGCTTGAGACAGGAGGCTACACCTTC.

The chain carries TRBV19 and TRBJ1-2; TRBD1 matches 9 bases. Germline V gene data show CDR1 as LNHDA and CDR2 as SQIVND (reference sequence). Germline trimming cut 9 bases from V and 8 bases from J; bases unmatched to any gene: 7. The CDR3 runs 12 residues. The CDR3 DNA follows: TGTGCCAGCAAACAGGGGGCAGAAGGCTACACCTTC. Translating gives CASKQGAEGYTF.

Only a few counts were recorded for this clone. The chain combines TRBV19 with TRBJ1-1; D perhaps matches TRBD1 (6 bases). The CDR3 is 18 amino acids. V dropped 7 bases and J dropped 0 bases, with 24 bases sitting between them. Per germline, CDR1 LNHDA and CDR2 SQIVND (reference sequence). For the CDR3, the DNA is TGTGCCAGTACCCGACGGCGGGGAGGGGGAGGTATGAACACTGAAGCTTTCTTT. The encoded protein is CASTRRRGGGGMNTEAFF. Looking up the rest from reference TRBV19 and TRBJ1-1 gives the full variable domain: DGGITQSPKYLFRKEGQNVTLSCEQNLNHDAMYWYRQDPGQGLRLIYYSQIVNDFQKGDIAEGYSVSREKKESFPLTVTSAQKNPTAFYLCASTRRRGGGGMNTEAFFGQGTRLTVV.

The rearrangement uses TRBV4-3 and TRBJ2-7, with 7 nucleotides matching TRBD2. The junction had 7 bases not matched to a gene; V was cut back by 4 bases and J by 7 bases. CDR1 and CDR2 (germline): LGHNA, YSLEER. The length of the CDR3 is 13 residues. The CDR3 nucleotides read TGCGCCAGCAGCCTGGGGAGGGCCGGGGAGCAGTACTTC. It translates to CASSLGRAGEQYF.

This chain joins TRBV11-2 and TRBJ2-1; 8 bases line up with TRBD2. The CDR3 has 17 amino acids. The V and J ends lost 5 bases and 2 bases, in that order; junction bases with no gene match: 11. CDR1 and CDR2 from the germline V gene are SGHAT and FQNNGV. The CDR3: CASSHLGGGLAYNEQFF. As DNA, the CDR3 is TGTGCCAGCAGCCACCTGGGGGGGGGACTAGCCTACAATGAGCAGTTCTTC.

The chain joins TRBV7-6 to TRBJ2-7; D is uncertain. The germline V gene encodes CDR1 SGHVS and CDR2 FNYEAQ. CDR3 length: 20 amino acids. Trimming stripped 2 bases from V and 1 base from J, with 27 bases between. The CDR3 loop reads CASSLNSMDGSTSLSYEQYF. The DNA for the CDR3 is TGTGCCAGCAGCTTAAATAGTATGGATGGTTCTACCTCTCTTTCCTACGAGCAGTACTTC.

The V and J genes are TRBV30 and TRBJ1-1; a possible D gene is TRBD1 (6 bases). V lost 0 bases and J 4 bases, leaving 18 bases between the germline ends. The CDR3 totals 16 residues. Germline V gene sequence: CDR1 GTSNPN, CDR2 SVGIG (reference sequence). CDR3 DNA: TGTGCCTGGAGTGTAGTTCGGTCAGGGGCGGTCACTGAAGCTTTCTTT. Residues: CAWSVVRSGAVTEAFF.

The chain joins TRBV4-1 to TRBJ1-5; D gene unclear. CDR3 length: 13 residues. Germline values: CDR1 MGHRA, CDR2 YSYEKL. Trimming shortened V by 1 base and J by 8 bases, and 9 bases separated the two germline ends. The CDR3 bases are TGCGCCAGCAGCCAAGCCCGGATGGAGCCCCAGCATTTT. Its translation: CASSQARMEPQHF.

The chain is built from TRBV6-1 and TRBJ1-1, with a weak D call TRBD1 (6 bases). With 6 bases removed from V and 10 bases from J, the gap between germline ends came to 9 bases. Germline values: CDR1 MNHNS, CDR2 SASEGT. This CDR3 has 10 residues. The CDR3 spells CASRGRGAFF. The CDR3, as DNA: TGTGCCAGCAGGGGCAGGGGAGCTTTCTTT.

The rearrangement joins TRBV19 to TRBJ2-3; 8 bases align to TRBD1. The germline gives CDR1 LNHDA, CDR2 SQIVND (reference sequence). The ends lost 4 bases at V and 1 base at J; junction bases unmatched: 4. CDR3 length: 15 residues. The CDR3 DNA reads as TGTGCCAGTAGTACCGGACAGGGACGCACAGATACGCAGTATTTT. Its translation is CASSTGQGRTDTQYF.

The chain joins TRBV27 to TRBJ1-1; the match to TRBD1 covers 9 bases. With 5 bases clipped from V and 0 bases from J, the junction kept 7 bases outside the gene matches. CDR3 length: 16 amino acids. Per germline, CDR1 MNHEY and CDR2 SMNVEV (reference sequence). In DNA, the CDR3 is TGTGCCAGCAGTCCTACAGGGGGCGGCTTGAACACTGAAGCTTTCTTT. This translates into CASSPTGGGLNTEAFF.

V usage is TRBV19 and J usage is TRBJ1-5; 9 bases are shared with TRBD1. The CDR3 totals 17 residues. The trim removed 3 bases at V and 0 bases at J, leaving 6 bases unmatched. Germline V lookup: CDR1 LNHDA, CDR2 SQIVND (reference sequence). Here the CDR3 DNA reads TGTGCCAGTAGTATCCGGACAGGGGCGAATAGCAATCAGCCCCAGCATTTT. Translation gives CASSIRTGANSNQPQHF. The entire variable domain, with the rest obtained from reference TRBV19 and TRBJ1-5, is as follows: DGGITQSPKYLFRKEGQNVTLSCEQNLNHDAMYWYRQDPGQGLRLIYYSQIVNDFQKGDIAEGYSVSREKKESFPLTVTSAQKNPTAFYLCASSIRTGANSNQPQHFGDGTRLSIL.

The V and J genes are TRBV28 and TRBJ2-7; tentatively, D is TRBD2 (6 bases). The V gene's germline CDR1 is MDHEN and CDR2 SYDVKM. V was cut by 3 bases and J by 2 bases, with 11 bases left in between. The CDR3 is 14 amino acids. As DNA, the CDR3 is TGTGCCAGCAGTTTGGAGGGGCCTCCCTACGAGCAGTACTTC. Amino acids: CASSLEGPPYEQYF. Variable domain in full (rest from reference TRBV28 and TRBJ2-7): DVKVTQSSRYLVKRTGEKVFLECVQDMDHENMFWYRQDPGLGLRLIYFSYDVKMKEKGDIPEGYSVSREKKERFSLILESASTNQTSMYLCASSLEGPPYEQYFGPGTRLTVT.